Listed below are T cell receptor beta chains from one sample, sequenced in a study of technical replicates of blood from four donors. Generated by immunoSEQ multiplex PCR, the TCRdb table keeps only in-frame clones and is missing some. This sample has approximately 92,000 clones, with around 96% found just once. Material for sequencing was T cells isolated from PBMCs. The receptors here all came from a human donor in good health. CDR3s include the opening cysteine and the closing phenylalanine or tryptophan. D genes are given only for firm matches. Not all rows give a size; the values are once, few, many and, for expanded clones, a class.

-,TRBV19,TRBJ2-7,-,CASSIEHKYEQYF
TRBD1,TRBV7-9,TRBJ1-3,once,CASSPDRVGNTIYF
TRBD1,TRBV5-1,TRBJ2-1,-,CASSLVSGQSSYNEQFF
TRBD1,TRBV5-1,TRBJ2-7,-,CASSLSQGRSYEQYF
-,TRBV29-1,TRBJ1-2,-,CSVEGRGQRFEYGYTF
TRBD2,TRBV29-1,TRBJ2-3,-,CSVPRGVTDTQYF
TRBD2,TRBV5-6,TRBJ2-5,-,CASSPLAGVQETQYF
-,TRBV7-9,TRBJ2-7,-,CASGAAWSSSEQYF
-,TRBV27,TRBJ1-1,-,CASSFYGADEAFF
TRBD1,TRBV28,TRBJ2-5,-,CASSLPPGGEETQYF
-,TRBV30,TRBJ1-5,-,CAWNEGGNQPQHF
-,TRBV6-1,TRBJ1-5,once,CASSGNQAESNQPQHF
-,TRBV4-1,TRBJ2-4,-,CASSAGLAKNIQYF
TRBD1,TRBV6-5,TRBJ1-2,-,CASSEVGTVYGYTF
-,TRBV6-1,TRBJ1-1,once,CASSENSWEGRAPIF
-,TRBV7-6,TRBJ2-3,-,CASSPVAASTDTQYF
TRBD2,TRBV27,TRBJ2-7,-,CASSLAGVYEQYF
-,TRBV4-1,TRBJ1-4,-,CASSLMAANNEKLFF
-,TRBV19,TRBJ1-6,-,CASSIDNGVLSPLHF
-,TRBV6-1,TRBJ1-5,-,CASSEEWHPNQPQHF
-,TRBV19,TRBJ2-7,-,CASSMYGQGSYEQYF
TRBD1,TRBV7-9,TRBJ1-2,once,CASSLGGQNGYTF
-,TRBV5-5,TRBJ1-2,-,CASSLAGGNYGYTF
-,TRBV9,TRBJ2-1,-,CASTGGVWGDEQFF
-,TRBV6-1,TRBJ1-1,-,CASRYLGGGTEAFF
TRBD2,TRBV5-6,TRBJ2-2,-,CASSLGLAGENTGELFF
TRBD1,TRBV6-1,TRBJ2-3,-,CASSEAGTGHTDTQYF
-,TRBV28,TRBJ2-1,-,CASSLGQGHYNEQFF
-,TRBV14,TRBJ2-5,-,CASSPKTTFTTSRGKQETQYF
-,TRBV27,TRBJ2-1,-,CASSLGGNYNEQFF
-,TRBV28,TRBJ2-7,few,CASSLTSYEQYF
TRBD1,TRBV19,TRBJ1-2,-,CASSIGTGGYGYTF
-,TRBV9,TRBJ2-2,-,CASSVGGFSKFTGELFF
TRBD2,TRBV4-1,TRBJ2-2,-,CASSQPSRLANTGELFF
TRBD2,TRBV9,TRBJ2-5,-,CASSVSGGAGETQYF
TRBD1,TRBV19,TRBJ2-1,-,CASIFGQGSSNEQFF
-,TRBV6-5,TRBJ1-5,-,CASSYSGDQPQHF
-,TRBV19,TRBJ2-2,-,CASIAGQSNTGELFF
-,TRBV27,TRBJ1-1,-,CASSATGTAAEAFF
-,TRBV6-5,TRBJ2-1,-,CASSHGVGAYEQFF
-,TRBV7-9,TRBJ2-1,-,CASSFGPRLAEYNEQFF
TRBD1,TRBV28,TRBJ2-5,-,CASSRGTGGRETQYF